Shown below are 14 T cell receptor beta chains from a single sample sequenced in a study of blood T cell repertoires in COVID-19. Data came from immunoSEQ multiplex PCR; TCRdb stores just in-frame clones and leaves some out. The sample includes hundreds of thousands of clones, 65% to 80% of them seen just once. Material for sequencing was peripheral blood. Receptor source: a woman between 40 and 50 years old with active or convalescent COVID-19.

The chain couples TRBV11-2 to TRBJ2-7; the D gene is possibly TRBD1 (6 bases). The CDR3 sequence is 14 residues long. Trimming took off 10 bases at V and 2 bases at J, with 18 bases between the two ends. Looked up from germline, CDR1 is SGHAT and CDR2 is FQNNGV. CDR3 coding DNA: TGTGCCACCAATACGGGACAAGGACCCTACGAGCAGTACGTC. Its protein product is CATNTGQGPYEQYV.

This chain connects TRBV7-9 to TRBJ1-1, with 7 bases lining up with TRBD1. V trimming: 5 bases; J trimming: 3 bases; junction bases outside the gene matches: 0. The CDR3 is 12 residues long. Germline CDR1 reads SEHNR; CDR2 reads FQNEAQ (reference sequence). CDR3: CASSQGDTEAFF. As DNA, the CDR3 is TGTGCCAGCAGCCAGGGGGACACTGAAGCTTTCTTT.

The rearrangement links TRBV5-1 to TRBJ2-3, with 13 bases matching TRBD2. The CDR3 sequence is 15 residues long. CDR1 and CDR2 (germline): SGHRS, YFSETQ. The J segment lost 7 bases and the V segment lost 4 bases, leaving 6 bases of the junction unmatched. Here the CDR3 reads CASSSTSGGANTQYF. In DNA, the CDR3 is TGCGCCAGCAGCAGCACTAGCGGGGGGGCAAATACGCAGTATTTT.

This clone showed up just once. The rearrangement links TRBV12-5 to TRBJ2-1, with 8 bases identical to TRBD2. Germline V lookup: CDR1 LGHNT, CDR2 FRNRAP. The V segment lost 7 bases and the J segment 3 bases; nucleotides outside the gene matches: 11. The CDR3 is made up of 16 amino acids. The DNA of the CDR3 is TGTGCTAGTGCCCCGGTGAGGGCGGGGGGCTACAATGAGCAGTTCTTC. Translating it yields CASAPVRAGGYNEQFF.

CDR3 bases: TGTGCCAGCAGTGAACCTACAGGGGGCGGCTATGGCTACACCTTC. Its translation: CASSEPTGGGYGYTF. This rearrangement joins TRBV6-1 to TRBJ1-2; 9 bases align to TRBD1. This CDR3 comprises 15 residues. V lost 2 bases, J lost 4 bases, and 5 bases stayed unmatched. Germline values: CDR1 MNHNS, CDR2 SASEGT.

The sample holds a few counts of this clone. This sequence joins TRBV29-1 and TRBJ1-5; TRBD1 might be the D (5 bases). This CDR3 comprises 12 residues. V lost 8 bases, J lost 9 bases, and 17 bases lay in between. Germline V gene lookup returns CDR1 SQVTM and CDR2 ANQGSEA. The CDR3 DNA follows: TGCAGCCCACCCAGGGTTTGGGGGCCCCAGCATTTT. Translating it yields CSPPRVWGPQHF.

The chain uses TRBV28 and TRBJ1-5; D may be TRBD1 (5 bases). Germline V gene data show CDR1 as MDHEN and CDR2 as SYDVKM. V lost 3 bases to trimming and J lost 0 bases, with 9 bases between them. There are 15 residues in the CDR3. DNA for the CDR3: TGTGCCAGCAGTTTGTACAGGATTAGCAATCAGCCCCAGCATTTT. It encodes CASSLYRISNQPQHF.

The rearrangement joins TRBV5-6 to TRBJ1-4; 10 nucleotides align to TRBD1. The CDR3 contains 16 residues. The ends lost 4 bases at V and 2 bases at J; junction bases unmatched: 5. Germline loops: CDR1 SGHDT, CDR2 YYEEEE. In DNA, the CDR3 is TGTGCCAGCAGCCTCGACAGGGGGCAGACTAATGAAAAACTGTTTTTT. Translated, it gives CASSLDRGQTNEKLFF.

The gene calls are TRBV12-5 and TRBJ2-1; D is undetermined. The germline gives CDR1 LGHNT, CDR2 FRNRAP. The CDR3 has 14 amino acids. V lost 1 base, J lost 5 bases, and 9 bases lay in between. CDR3 nucleotides: TGTGCTAGTGGTTTGGCCCACCGGGACAATGAGCAGTTCTTC. Its protein is CASGLAHRDNEQFF.

This sequence joins TRBV6-5 and TRBJ2-1, with 7 bases aligning to TRBD2. This CDR3 is 14 amino acids long. In germline, CDR1 is MNHEY, CDR2 SVGAGI. J gave up 6 bases and V 5 bases, and 7 bases lay outside the gene matches. The CDR3 protein is CASSKTGTINEQFF. The CDR3, as DNA: TGTGCCAGCAGTAAAACCGGGACTATCAATGAGCAGTTCTTC.

The V gene is TRBV7-9, the J gene TRBJ2-3, with TRBD2 matching 13 bases. J lost 3 bases, V lost 1 base, and 1 base had no gene match. The CDR3 loop spans 16 amino acids. Germline CDR1 SEHNR, CDR2 FQNEAQ (reference sequence). CDR3 coding DNA: TGTGCCAGCAGCTTAGTACTAGCGGGGGGGACAGATACGCAGTATTTT. It specifies CASSLVLAGGTDTQYF.

This chain links TRBV11-2 with TRBJ1-2; tentative D call: TRBD1 (5 bases). Germline CDR1 SGHAT, CDR2 FQNNGV. The CDR3 has 16 amino acids. V shed 5 bases and J shed 5 bases, with 21 bases lying between them. The CDR3 sequence is CASSLAGGRASYGYTF. In nucleotides, the CDR3 is TGTGCCAGCAGCCTCGCGGGGGGGAGGGCCTCATATGGCTACACCTTC.

As regards this clone: One end of the junction fails to match germline, which may point to a read error. The V call is TRBV2, the J call TRBJ1-1; D gene uncertain. CDR3 length: 14 residues. The germline V gene has CDR1 SNHLY and CDR2 FYNNEI. The CDR3 sequence is CATSDGGMNTEAFF. The CDR3 bases are TGTGCCACCAGTGATGGCGGCATGAACACTGAAGCTTTCTTT. The full variable domain, in which reference TRBV2 and TRBJ1-1 provide the parts outside the CDR3, is EPEVTQTPSHQVTQMGQEVILRCVPISNHLYFYWYRQILGQKVEFLVSFYNNEISEKSEIFDDQFSVERPDGSNFTLKIRSTKLEDSAMYFCATSDGGMNTEAFFGQGTRLTVV.

The rearrangement uses TRBV19 and TRBJ1-4, with 10 bases aligning to TRBD1. CDR1 and CDR2 from the germline V gene are LNHDA and SQIVND (reference sequence). V shed 6 bases and J 0 bases; nucleotides not matched to a gene: 4. This CDR3 comprises 16 residues. The chain's CDR3 is CASSYGTGATNEKLFF. CDR3 DNA: TGTGCCAGTAGCTACGGGACAGGGGCAACTAATGAAAAACTGTTTTTT.